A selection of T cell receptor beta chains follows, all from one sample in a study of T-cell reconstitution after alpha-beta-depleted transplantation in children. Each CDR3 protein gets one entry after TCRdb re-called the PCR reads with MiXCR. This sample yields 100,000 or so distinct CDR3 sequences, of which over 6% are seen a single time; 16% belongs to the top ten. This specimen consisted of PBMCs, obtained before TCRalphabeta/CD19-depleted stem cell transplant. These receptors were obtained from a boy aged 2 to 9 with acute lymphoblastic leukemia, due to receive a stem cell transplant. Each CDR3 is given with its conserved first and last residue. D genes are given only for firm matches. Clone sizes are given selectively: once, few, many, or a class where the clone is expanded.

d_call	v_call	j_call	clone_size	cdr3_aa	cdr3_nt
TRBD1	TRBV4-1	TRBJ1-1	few	CASSPGQGVMNTEAFF	TGCGCCAGCAGCCCCGGACAGGGGGTAATGAACACTGAAGCTTTCTTT
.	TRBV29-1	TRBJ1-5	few	CSVGEGFNQPQHF	TGCAGCGTTGGGGAGGGCTTCAATCAGCCCCAGCATTTT
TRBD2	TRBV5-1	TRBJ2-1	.	CASSLGLAGGRGEQFF	TGCGCCAGCAGCTTGGGACTAGCGGGGGGAAGGGGTGAGCAGTTCTTC
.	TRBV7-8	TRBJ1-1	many	CASSLARVERNTEAFF	TGTGCCAGCAGCTTAGCGCGTGTAGAGAGGAACACTGAAGCTTTCTTT
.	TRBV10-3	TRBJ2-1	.	CAISESGVSYGRHNEQFF	TGTGCCATCAGTGAGTCGGGCGTTAGTTATGGGCGGCACAATGAGCAGTTCTTC
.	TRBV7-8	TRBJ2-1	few	CASSTPGPPRYNEQFF	TGTGCCAGCAGTACTCCCGGGCCCCCCCGCTACAATGAGCAGTTCTTC
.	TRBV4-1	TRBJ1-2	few	CASSQGAGDYGYTF	TGCGCCAGCAGCCAAGGGGCAGGGGACTATGGCTACACCTTC
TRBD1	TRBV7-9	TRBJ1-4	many	CASSWTTGQGYEVGEKLFF	TGTGCCAGCAGCTGGACTACGGGACAGGGGTATGAAGTCGGTGAAAAACTGTTTTTT
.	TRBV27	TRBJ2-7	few	CASSSRGLLLYEQYF	TGTGCCAGCAGTTCAAGAGGCCTTCTCCTCTACGAGCAGTACTTC
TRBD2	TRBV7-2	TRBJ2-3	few	CASSLAGAGGHTDTQYF	TGTGCCAGCAGCTTAGCGGGAGCGGGGGGGCACACAGATACGCAGTATTTT
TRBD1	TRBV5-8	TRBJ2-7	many	CASSPWDSSLYEQYF	TGTGCCAGCAGCCCTTGGGACAGTTCTCTTTACGAGCAGTACTTC
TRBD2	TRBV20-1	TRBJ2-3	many	CSARDTRGSQDTQYF	TGCAGTGCTAGAGATACGCGGGGGTCCCAAGATACGCAGTATTTT
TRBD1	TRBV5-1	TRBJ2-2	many	CASRPTGGNTGELFF	TGCGCCAGCAGGCCGACAGGGGGGAACACCGGGGAGCTGTTTTTT
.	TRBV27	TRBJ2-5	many	CASSFTGKETQYF	TGTGCCAGCAGTTTCACGGGGAAAGAGACCCAGTACTTC
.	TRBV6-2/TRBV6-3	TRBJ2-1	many	CASSKALFRLSSYNEQFF	TGTGCCAGCAGCAAGGCCCTTTTTAGGCTTAGCTCCTACAATGAGCAGTTCTTC
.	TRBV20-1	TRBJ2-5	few	CSARDPRGIGETQYF	TGCAGTGCTAGAGATCCCCGAGGGATTGGGGAGACCCAGTACTTC
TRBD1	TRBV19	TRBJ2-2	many	CASSSGQATNTGELFF	TGTGCCAGTAGTTCGGGACAGGCTACGAACACCGGGGAGCTGTTTTTT
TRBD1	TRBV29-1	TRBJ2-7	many	CSVRQGHEQYF	TGCAGCGTTAGACAGGGCCACGAGCAGTACTTC
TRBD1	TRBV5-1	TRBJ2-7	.	CASSRRTGVSYEQYF	TGCGCCAGCAGCCGGAGGACAGGGGTTTCCTACGAGCAGTACTTC
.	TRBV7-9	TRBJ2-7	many	CASSSEPGRGGGYEQYF	TGTGCCAGCAGCTCCGAACCTGGGAGGGGGGGCGGCTACGAGCAGTACTTC
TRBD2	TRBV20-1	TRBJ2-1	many	CSARAVSGGINEQFF	TGCAGTGCTAGAGCCGTCAGCGGGGGGATTAATGAGCAGTTCTTC
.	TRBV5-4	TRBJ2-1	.	CASSLDPGGSYNEQFF	TGTGCCAGCAGCTTGGATCCAGGCGGCTCCTACAATGAGCAGTTCTTC
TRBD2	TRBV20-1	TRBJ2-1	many	CSARIPTSGGRSYNEQFF	TGCAGTGCTAGAATCCCCACTAGCGGGGGTCGCTCCTACAATGAGCAGTTCTTC
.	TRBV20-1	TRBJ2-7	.	CSARDSGTDYEQYF	TGCAGTGCTAGGGACTCGGGGACTGACTACGAGCAGTACTTC
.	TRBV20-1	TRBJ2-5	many	CSARDQAVEETQYF	TGCAGTGCTAGAGATCAGGCGGTAGAAGAGACCCAGTACTTC
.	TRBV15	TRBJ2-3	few	CATSIGSGPPDTQYF	TGTGCCACCAGCATTGGTTCAGGGCCCCCAGATACGCAGTATTTT
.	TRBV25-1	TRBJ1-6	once	CASTAQGVSNSPLHF	TGTGCCAGCACTGCCCAGGGAGTGAGTAATTCACCCCTCCACTTT
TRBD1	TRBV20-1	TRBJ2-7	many	CSARRGGGGEQYF	TGCAGTGCTAGACGAGGGGGCGGCGGGGAGCAGTACTTC
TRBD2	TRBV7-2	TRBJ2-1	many	CASSLELAGYNEQFF	TGTGCCAGCAGCTTAGAACTAGCGGGGTACAATGAGCAGTTCTTC
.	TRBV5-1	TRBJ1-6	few	CASSSRSSYNSPLHF	TGCGCCAGCAGCTCGAGGTCCTCCTATAATTCACCCCTCCACTTT
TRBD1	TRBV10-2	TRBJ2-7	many	CASSDSGTGGLNEQYF	TGCGCCAGCAGTGATTCGGGGACAGGGGGACTCAACGAGCAGTACTTC
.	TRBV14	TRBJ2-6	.	CASSQAFRRDQSSGANVLTF	TGTGCCAGCAGCCAAGCCTTTAGGAGGGATCAAAGCTCTGGGGCCAACGTCCTGACTTTC
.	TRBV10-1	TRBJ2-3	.	CASSGEADTQYF	TGCGCCAGCAGTGGGGAAGCAGATACGCAGTATTTT
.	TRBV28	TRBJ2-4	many	CASSGAVGNIQYF	TGTGCCAGCAGTGGGGCTGTAGGGAACATTCAGTACTTC
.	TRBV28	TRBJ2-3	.	CAISPRLLRSDTQYF	TGTGCCATCAGCCCGAGGCTCCTCCGCTCAGATACGCAGTATTTT
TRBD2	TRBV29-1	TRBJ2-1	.	CSGQKGGTSGIRQFF	TGCAGCGGACAAAAGGGGGGGACTAGCGGAATTCGGCAGTTCTTC
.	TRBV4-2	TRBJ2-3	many	CASSQDLAKGADTQYF	TGTGCCAGCAGCCAAGATCTGGCCAAGGGCGCAGATACGCAGTATTTT
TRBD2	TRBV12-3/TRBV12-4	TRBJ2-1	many	CASSPPVAAGGNEQFF	TGTGCCAGCAGTCCTCCAGTGGCAGCGGGGGGCAATGAGCAGTTCTTC
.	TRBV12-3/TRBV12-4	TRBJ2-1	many	CASSPQTWGEQFF	TGTGCCAGCAGTCCCCAGACCTGGGGTGAGCAGTTCTTC
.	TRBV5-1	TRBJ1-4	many	CASSSTAAGAGEKLFF	TGCGCCAGCAGCTCTACCGCCGCTGGGGCGGGTGAAAAACTGTTTTTT
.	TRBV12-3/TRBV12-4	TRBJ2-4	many	CASSFRVGDKNIQYF	TGTGCCAGCAGTTTCCGGGTGGGTGACAAAAACATTCAGTACTTC
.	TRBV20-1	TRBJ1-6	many	CSASGQGSSYNSPLHF	TGCAGTGCTAGCGGGCAGGGAAGCTCCTATAATTCACCCCTCCACTTT
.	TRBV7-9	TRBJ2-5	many	CASSLRSSGETQYF	TGTGCCAGCAGCCTACGTAGTAGCGGTGAGACCCAGTACTTC
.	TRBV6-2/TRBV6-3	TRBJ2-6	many	CASSFAGHSGANVLTF	TGTGCCAGCAGTTTTGCAGGACACTCTGGGGCCAACGTCCTGACTTTC
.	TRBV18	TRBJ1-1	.	CASSPQLQGRENTEAFF	TGTGCCAGCTCACCTCAACTACAGGGACGGGAGAACACTGAAGCTTTCTTT
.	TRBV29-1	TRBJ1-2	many	CSVGMNYGYTF	TGCAGCGTTGGGATGAACTATGGCTACACCTTC
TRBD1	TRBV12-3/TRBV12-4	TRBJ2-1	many	CASSLDRAGDEQFF	TGTGCCAGCAGCTTGGACAGGGCTGGGGATGAGCAGTTCTTC
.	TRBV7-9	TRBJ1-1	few	CASSLAGGLGRGTEAFF	TGTGCCAGCAGCTTAGCGGGGGGTTTGGGGCGAGGCACTGAAGCTTTCTTT
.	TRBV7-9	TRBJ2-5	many	CASGDYLQETQYF	TGTGCCAGCGGTGACTACCTCCAAGAGACCCAGTACTTC
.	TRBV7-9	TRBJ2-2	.	CASSPLGYTGELFF	TGTGCCAGCAGCCCTCTCGGATACACCGGGGAGCTGTTTTTT
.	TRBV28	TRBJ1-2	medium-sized	CASSLISLGAENGYTF	TGTGCCAGCAGTTTAATATCTCTGGGGGCTGAGAATGGCTACACCTTC
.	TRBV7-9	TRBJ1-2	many	CASSESDDYGYTF	TGTGCCAGCAGCGAGAGCGACGACTATGGCTACACCTTC